Here is one TCR beta chain with its context. This CDR3 region has 16 residues. The V and J ends lost 4 bases and 5 bases, in that order; junction bases with no gene match: 10. Per the germline V gene, CDR1 is SGHNT and CDR2 is YYREEE (reference sequence). These data are taken from a study of blood T cell repertoires in COVID-19. Background on the study: The United States, Italy and Spain supplied acute and convalescent COVID-19 samples. Sources were T cells, B-cell-depleted T cells, or PBMCs; the material itself was cDNA or gDNA.

In the study's own analysis: Estimation of nucleated cell counts was performed using reference gene primer amplification. The data were produced by immunoSEQ multiplex PCR, yet TCRdb's version contains in-frame clones alone and is incomplete. V and J calls and clone size are copied from that table; D and trimming were computed from the DNA. The table shows about 120,000 clones, with approximately 80% occurring only once. Sample: peripheral blood. The J gene is TRBJ2-3, the V gene TRBV5-4; 10 bases match TRBD2. This sequence originates from a human donor in a cohort sampled during active COVID-19. CDR3 sequence (DNA): TGTGCCAGCAGCGAATCTCCGGGACTAGCGCGAGATACGCAGTATTTT. As protein: CASSESPGLARDTQYF.